This T cell receptor beta chain derives from a study of blood T cell repertoires in COVID-19. Clones were sequenced by immunoSEQ multiplex PCR, and TCRdb holds only the in-frame ones, with some missing. The data show 350,000 to 400,000 clones, with roughly 90% seen just once and 0.95% to 1% held by the top ten. Germline V gene sequence: CDR1 LGHDT, CDR2 YNNKEL (reference sequence). CDR3 length: 16 residues. J lost 1 base, V lost 6 bases, and 5 bases had no gene match. Participant ages covered about 18 to 89 years across about 25 US areas. Cohorts were determined from participant-reported clinical history.

This clonotype was obtained from a woman in her twenties or thirties with acute COVID-19. The rearrangement links TRBV3-1 (or the pseudogene TRBV3-2) to TRBJ2-4, with TRBD2 matching over 11 bases. The sequencing sample was made of PBMCs or T cells enriched from blood (not recorded which). CDR3 protein: CASSLAGGRAKNIQYF. CDR3 DNA: TGTGCCAGCAGTTTAGCGGGGGGGCGGGCCAAAAACATTCAGTACTTC.